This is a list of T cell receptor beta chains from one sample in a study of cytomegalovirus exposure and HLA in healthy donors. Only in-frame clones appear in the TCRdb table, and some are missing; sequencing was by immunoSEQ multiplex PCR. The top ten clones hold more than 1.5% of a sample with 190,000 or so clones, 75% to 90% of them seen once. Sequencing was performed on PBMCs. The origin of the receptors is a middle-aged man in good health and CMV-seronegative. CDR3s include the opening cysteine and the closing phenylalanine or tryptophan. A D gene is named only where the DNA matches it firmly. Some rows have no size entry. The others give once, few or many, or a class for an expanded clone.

TGTGCCAGCAGCTTAACAGGGGGTGAAGATACGCAGTATTTT	CASSLTGGEDTQYF	-	TRBD1	TRBV5-6	TRBJ2-3
TGTGCCAGCTCACCACCCCGGGCGGGAGCGCTGTTCTTC	CASSPPRAGALFF	-	TRBD2	TRBV18	TRBJ2-1
TGTGCCAGCAGCTCTTTAGTCCGTCGCGGCACTGAAGCTTTCTTT	CASSSLVRRGTEAFF	-	-	TRBV11-2	TRBJ1-1
TGTGCCAGCAGCCAGGTGGACGCCCGGGGGGGCAATGAGCAGTTCTTC	CASSQVDARGGNEQFF	-	TRBD2	TRBV4-2	TRBJ2-1
TGTGCCAGCAGTGAAAACAGACTGAACACTGAAGCTTTCTTT	CASSENRLNTEAFF	-	-	TRBV2	TRBJ1-1
TGTGCCACCCGGTCCTCAGGTCCGCGGGGCGGTACGCAGTATTTT	CATRSSGPRGGTQYF	-	-	TRBV27	TRBJ2-3
TGTGCCAGCAGGGGACAGGGGGCGGTTGGCAATCAGCCCCAGCATTTT	CASRGQGAVGNQPQHF	-	TRBD1	TRBV28	TRBJ1-5
TGCGCCAGCAGCCCCGGTCGTATTATTTACAATGAGCAGTTCTTC	CASSPGRIIYNEQFF	-	-	TRBV23-1	TRBJ2-1
TGTGCCAGCAGCTCCGATAGGATCGACAGGCCTTCCTACGAGCAGTACTTC	CASSSDRIDRPSYEQYF	-	-	TRBV7-2	TRBJ2-7
TGTGCCAGCTGGTCTTTGGGGCGTAACTCTGGAAACACCATATATTTT	CASWSLGRNSGNTIYF	-	-	TRBV7-2	TRBJ1-3
TGTGCCAGCAGCTTGGCCTCACAGGTTTTGTCCGAGCAGTACTTC	CASSLASQVLSEQYF	-	-	TRBV5-5	TRBJ2-7
TGCGCCAGCAGCCAAGACGGACTAGCGGGTCGGGCAGATACGCAGTATTTT	CASSQDGLAGRADTQYF	-	TRBD2	TRBV4-1	TRBJ2-3
TGTGCCAGCAGCGTAGGCGTCTCTGGGGCCAACGTCCTGACTTTC	CASSVGVSGANVLTF	-	-	TRBV9	TRBJ2-6
TGTGCCAGTAGTATACCGCGGCCGGAAAAACTGTTTTTT	CASSIPRPEKLFF	once	-	TRBV19	TRBJ1-4